What follows are 32 T cell receptor beta chains derived from one specimen sequenced in a study of Siglec-9 on CD8 T cells in melanoma. Assay used: immunoSEQ multiplex PCR; TCRdb lists only in-frame clones, some missing. This table holds around 35,000 clones, 80% to 85% found once. The sequenced sample consisted of Siglec-9- CD8+ T cells sorted from blood. These receptors all stem from a human donor in good health.

The rearrangement uses TRBV29-1 and TRBJ2-7; TRBD1 agrees at 10 bases. Germline V gene sequence: CDR1 SQVTM, CDR2 ANQGSEA. The V segment lost 3 bases and the J segment 4 bases; nucleotides outside the gene matches: 6. This CDR3 has 14 residues. CDR3: CSVDEGQGTYEQYF. CDR3 bases: TGCAGCGTTGACGAGGGACAGGGGACTTACGAGCAGTACTTC.

V and J are TRBV29-1 and TRBJ1-4; D is ambiguous. Per the germline V gene, CDR1 is SQVTM and CDR2 is ANQGSEA. The germline V and J ends were trimmed by 7 bases and 14 bases, with 17 bases remaining between them. This CDR3 has 11 residues. Here the CDR3 DNA reads TGCAGCGCGCGTGTTGATTTCAGCCTGTTTTTT. Translated: CSARVDFSLFF.

This clone has a single count. The rearrangement joins TRBV6-5 to TRBJ2-5; perhaps TRBD2 as D (6 bases). V dropped 7 bases and J dropped 1 base, with 16 bases sitting between them. The CDR3 runs to 15 residues. The germline V gene has CDR1 MNHEY and CDR2 SVGAGI. CDR3 sequence reads: CASTTFGGGQETQYF. The CDR3 DNA sequence: TGTGCCAGCACCACCTTTGGGGGAGGCCAAGAGACCCAGTACTTC.

The chain carries TRBV4-1 and TRBJ1-5, with D unclear. The CDR3 sequence is 13 residues long. Deletions cut 2 bases from V and 1 base from J, with 3 bases between. CDR1 MGHRA and CDR2 YSYEKL come from the germline V gene. The CDR3 loop is CASSQPSNQPQHF. CDR3 sequence (DNA): TGCGCCAGCAGCCAACCCAGCAATCAGCCCCAGCATTTT.

The chain uses TRBV7-9 and TRBJ1-1; D unresolved. This CDR3 is built from 11 residues. CDR1 SEHNR and CDR2 FQNEAQ come from the germline V gene (reference sequence). V gave up 0 bases and J gave up 11 bases, with 7 bases separating them. CDR3 DNA sequence: TGTGCCAGCAGCTTAGCGGAAGATGCTTTCTTT. Translated: CASSLAEDAFF.

The V gene is TRBV13, the J gene TRBJ2-5; D may be TRBD1 (6 bases). The germline CDR1 and CDR2 sequences are PRHDT and FYEKMQ (reference sequence). V was pared by 3 bases and J by 5 bases, with 22 bases between. This CDR3 has 17 residues. The CDR3 region is CASSLNSLRGEMETQYF. CDR3 sequence (DNA): TGTGCCAGCAGCTTGAACTCACTCAGGGGAGAGATGGAGACCCAGTACTTC.

This chain links TRBV5-4 with TRBJ2-7, with 9 positions matching TRBD1. V lost 3 bases and J lost 3; bases outside the gene matches: 7. CDR3 size: 15 residues. Germline V CDR1 and CDR2: SGHNT, YYREEE (reference sequence). CDR3 in DNA: TGTGCCAGCAGCTACCAGGGGACAGGGAACTACGAGCAGTACTTC. Amino acid sequence: CASSYQGTGNYEQYF.

The V and J genes are TRBV6-5 and TRBJ2-7; TRBD2 might be the D (6 bases). Trimming stripped 6 bases from V and 5 bases from J, with 17 bases between. Per the germline V gene, CDR1 is MNHEY and CDR2 is SVGAGI. This CDR3 contains 14 residues. The CDR3, as DNA: TGTGCCAGCAGGTCCTTGGGGGGACTTCACGAGCAGTACTTC. Translated, it gives CASRSLGGLHEQYF.

The V call is TRBV10-2, the J call TRBJ2-1, with D possibly being TRBD1 (5 bases). Germline CDR1 reads WSHSY; CDR2 reads SAAADI. This CDR3 is built from 13 residues. V dropped 6 bases and J dropped 7 bases, with 13 bases sitting between them. The CDR3 here is CASRGALHNEQFF. Here the CDR3 DNA reads TGCGCCAGCAGAGGGGCTCTTCATAATGAGCAGTTCTTC.

This clone was seen only a few times. V gene TRBV19 combines with J gene TRBJ1-2; D may be TRBD1 (5 bases). Trimming removed 7 bases at V and 8 bases at J, with 14 bases between. Per germline, CDR1 LNHDA and CDR2 SQIVND (reference sequence). The CDR3 has 12 residues. CDR3 coding DNA: TGTGCCAGTACCCCGGGACCGGGGGGCTACACCTTC. Its translation is CASTPGPGGYTF. The whole variable domain, filled in from reference TRBV19 and TRBJ1-2, reads DGGITQSPKYLFRKEGQNVTLSCEQNLNHDAMYWYRQDPGQGLRLIYYSQIVNDFQKGDIAEGYSVSREKKESFPLTVTSAQKNPTAFYLCASTPGPGGYTFGSGTRLTVV.

The V and J genes are TRBV16 and TRBJ2-1; tentative D call: TRBD2 (6 bases). There are 15 residues in the CDR3. Germline assignment: CDR1 KGHSY and CDR2 FQNENV. Trimming shortened V by 5 bases and J by 6 bases, and 17 bases separated the two germline ends. CDR3 DNA: TGTGCCAGCAGCTATAGCGGCTCGCCTTTCAATGAGCAGTTCTTC. Translating gives CASSYSGSPFNEQFF.

The chain uses TRBV4-1 and TRBJ1-3; no clear D gene. The germline CDR1 and CDR2 sequences are MGHRA and YSYEKL. V lost 4 bases and J lost 0, with 13 bases in between. The CDR3 runs 16 residues. CDR3 loop: CASSPTASSSGNTIYF. CDR3 coding DNA: TGCGCCAGCAGCCCGACGGCCTCCTCCTCTGGAAACACCATATATTTT.

The rearrangement links TRBV6-4 to TRBJ2-3, with 12 bases identical to TRBD2. V dropped 10 bases and J dropped 0; count of bases not matched to a gene: 5. CDR3 length: 15 residues. The germline gives CDR1 MRHNA, CDR2 SNTAGT. For the CDR3, the DNA is TGTGCCACCCGACTAGCGGGGGTTAGCACAGATACGCAGTATTTT. It is translated as CATRLAGVSTDTQYF.

The rearrangement uses TRBV4-1 and TRBJ1-1; no clear D. CDR1 is MGHRA, CDR2 YSYEKL, per germline. This CDR3 region has 14 residues. V lost 3 bases and J 0 bases, leaving 8 bases between the germline ends. The CDR3 loop is CASSQSLLNTEAFF. The CDR3 nucleotides read TGCGCCAGCAGCCAGTCGCTGTTGAACACTGAAGCTTTCTTT.

The V gene is TRBV27, the J gene TRBJ2-1; the D is unclear. Germline V gives CDR1 MNHEY, CDR2 SMNVEV (reference sequence). The CDR3 length is 12 residues. V was shortened by 5 bases and J by 4 bases, with 6 bases between the two germline ends. CDR3 nucleotides: TGTGCCAGCAGTCCGGATTACAATGAGCAGTTCTTC. It yields the protein CASSPDYNEQFF.

The V call is TRBV19, the J call TRBJ1-4; D not resolved. V was pared by 5 bases and J by 4 bases, with 14 bases between. CDR1 and CDR2 from the germline V gene are LNHDA and SQIVND (reference sequence). This CDR3 has 15 residues. CDR3 in amino acids: CASSYRREVNEKLFF. The CDR3 DNA follows: TGTGCCAGTAGTTATCGGCGGGAAGTTAATGAAAAACTGTTTTTT.

In this sample, this clone turned up a few times. CDR3 nucleotides: TGTGCCAGCAGCCTGGGAGGTTTGAACACTGAAGCTTTCTTT. The encoded protein is CASSLGGLNTEAFF. The chain has TRBV13 and TRBJ1-1; D uncertain. There are 14 residues in the CDR3. Germline V gene lookup returns CDR1 PRHDT and CDR2 FYEKMQ (reference sequence). Trimming pared 5 bases from V and 0 bases from J, leaving 10 bases between. Variable domain in full (rest from reference TRBV13 and TRBJ1-1): AAGVIQSPRHLIKEKRETATLKCYPIPRHDTVYWYQQGPGQDPQFLISFYEKMQSDKGSIPDRFSAQQFSDYHSELNMSSLELGDSALYFCASSLGGLNTEAFFGQGTRLTVV.

This sequence joins TRBV6-5 and TRBJ2-2; D gene uncertain. The germline V gene encodes CDR1 MNHEY and CDR2 SVGAGI. The CDR3 length is 12 residues. Deletions cut 5 bases from V and 6 bases from J, with 7 bases between. This CDR3 reads CASSAAPGELFF. For the CDR3, the DNA is TGTGCCAGCAGTGCGGCGCCCGGGGAGCTGTTTTTT.

The gene calls are TRBV30 and TRBJ2-2, with 8 bases that match TRBD1. J gave up 7 bases and V 5 bases, and 12 bases lay outside the gene matches. The CDR3 length is 15 residues. Germline V lookup: CDR1 GTSNPN, CDR2 SVGIG (reference sequence). CDR3 DNA sequence: TGTGCCTGGGAGCCTGACAGGGGATTAGACGGGGAGCTGTTTTTT. This codes for CAWEPDRGLDGELFF.

CDR3 nucleotides: TGTGCCAGCAGCTCAACCCTAGACACAGATACGCAGTATTTT. It specifies CASSSTLDTDTQYF. This rearrangement joins TRBV7-9 to TRBJ2-3, with no clear D. Deletions cut 4 bases from V and 2 bases from J, with 10 bases between. The length of the CDR3 is 14 residues. The germline gives CDR1 SEHNR, CDR2 FQNEAQ (reference sequence).

This sequence joins TRBV4-1 and TRBJ2-3; 11 bases match TRBD2. The ends lost 0 bases at V and 5 bases at J; junction bases unmatched: 7. Germline values: CDR1 MGHRA, CDR2 YSYEKL. The CDR3 extends over 17 amino acids. CDR3 bases: TGCGCCAGCAGCCAAGAGGGTAGCGGGAGGGCCGGAGATACGCAGTATTTT. It encodes CASSQEGSGRAGDTQYF.

This sequence joins TRBV7-3 and TRBJ2-2; 8 bases align to TRBD1. V was clipped by 5 bases and J by 10 bases; unmatched bases: 12. CDR3 length: 15 amino acids. Germline values: CDR1 SGHTA, CDR2 FQGTGA. In DNA, the CDR3 is TGTGCCAGCAGCGACGGACAGGGACCTCCTGAGGAGCTGTTTTTT. It specifies CASSDGQGPPEELFF.

The chain joins TRBV10-3 to TRBJ1-6; 8 nucleotides line up with TRBD1. Losses at the gene ends were 2 bases for V and 0 bases for J; bases not matched to a gene: 9. Germline V gene lookup returns CDR1 ENHRY and CDR2 SYGVKD. This CDR3 comprises 19 residues. This CDR3 is CAISEEADRVSSYNSPLHF. The CDR3 DNA is TGTGCCATCAGTGAGGAGGCGGACAGGGTGAGCTCCTATAATTCACCCCTCCACTTT.

The sample holds one count of this clone. J is TRBJ2-7 and V is TRBV28; D unclear. The CDR3 sequence is 13 residues long. Germline V gene data show CDR1 as MDHEN and CDR2 as SYDVKM. The germline V and J ends were trimmed by 7 bases and 2 bases, with 12 bases remaining between them. In DNA form, the CDR3 reads TGTGCCAGCACCGATAATGGGGCCTACGAGCAGTACTTC. It codes for CASTDNGAYEQYF.

The chain employs TRBV13 and TRBJ2-7; D call uncertain. Germline-derived CDR1 and CDR2 are PRHDT and FYEKMQ (reference sequence). Trimming took off 5 bases at V and 1 base at J, with 9 bases between the two ends. CDR3 size: 13 residues. CDR3 sequence (DNA): TGTGCCAGCAGCCTAACTGATTCCTACGAGCAGTACTTC. As protein: CASSLTDSYEQYF.

The chain has TRBV29-1 and TRBJ2-5; the D is unclear. Germline-derived CDR1 and CDR2 are SQVTM and ANQGSEA. The CDR3 contains 11 residues. Trimming stripped 0 bases from V and 10 bases from J, with 9 bases between. Here the CDR3 DNA reads TGCAGCGTTGAAGAGTGGATGGGCCAGTACTTC. Translating gives CSVEEWMGQYF.

This chain joins TRBV2 and TRBJ2-6; D is unresolved. The CDR3 is 14 amino acids. V lost 0 bases and J 4 bases, leaving 4 bases between the germline ends. Per the germline V gene, CDR1 is SNHLY and CDR2 is FYNNEI. CDR3 DNA: TGTGCCAGCAGTGAAGCAGGGGGGGCCAACGTCCTGACTTTC. Its translation is CASSEAGGANVLTF.

The chain carries TRBV10-2 and TRBJ1-1, with D uncertain. The germline CDR1 and CDR2 sequences are WSHSY and SAAADI. CDR3 length equals 14 residues. The V and J ends lost 4 bases and 0 bases respectively, with 9 bases between them. As DNA, the CDR3 is TGCGCCAGCAGTGGTAGCCTTATGAACACTGAAGCTTTCTTT. Translated, it gives CASSGSLMNTEAFF.

The chain has TRBV19 and TRBJ2-7, with 8 bases that match TRBD1. The germline CDR1 and CDR2 sequences are LNHDA and SQIVND (reference sequence). J lost 2 bases, V lost 3 bases, and 3 bases had no gene match. This CDR3 region has 14 residues. The CDR3 region is CASSIRGRTYEQYF. The CDR3 bases are TGTGCCAGTAGTATCAGGGGGCGTACCTACGAGCAGTACTTC.

This clone was counted between two and nine times. The CDR3 bases are TGTGCCACGGGTGGAGGCACCGGGGAGCTGTTTTTT. It codes for CATGGGTGELFF. The chain recombines TRBV27 with TRBJ2-2, with D tentatively TRBD2 (5 bases). V shed 10 bases and J shed 4 bases, with 10 bases lying between them. The CDR3 covers 12 residues. Germline V gives CDR1 MNHEY, CDR2 SMNVEV (reference sequence).

The chain has TRBV30 and TRBJ2-2, with 7 bases lining up with TRBD1. The V segment lost 5 bases and the J segment 4 bases; nucleotides outside the gene matches: 1. Germline assignment: CDR1 GTSNPN and CDR2 SVGIG (reference sequence). This CDR3 has 12 amino acids. CDR3: CAWYRGTGELFF. CDR3 sequence (DNA): TGTGCCTGGTACAGGGGCACCGGGGAGCTGTTTTTT.

The rearrangement uses TRBV28 and TRBJ2-7; D is possibly TRBD1 or TRBD2 (5 bases each). Trimming removed 4 bases from V and 5 bases from J, with 21 bases in between. Germline assignment: CDR1 MDHEN and CDR2 SYDVKM. CDR3 length: 16 amino acids. The CDR3 region is CASSSRRWTGPDEQYF. CDR3 DNA sequence: TGTGCCAGCAGTTCTCGAAGATGGACGGGGCCGGACGAGCAGTACTTC.